The text below deals with one T cell receptor (beta chain). Its antigen is not identified. The sample belongs to a study of T cells in localized non-small cell lung cancer. General observations from the study: Within adjacent lung there appeared a median roughly 60 of the top 100 tumor clones. Uninvolved adjacent lung had more T cell clonality than any other tissue, topping tumor. Heterogeneity stays possible, as sequencing covered only one tumor region. A higher density of T cells in blood coincided with extended overall survival.

Profiling relied on immunoSEQ multiplex PCR, and the TCRdb table lists in-frame clones only, not all of them. The sample contains roughly 40,000 clones, 70% to 90% of which appear only once. CDR3 length: 13 amino acids. Germline V gives CDR1 MRHNA, CDR2 SNTAGT. Trimming pared 6 bases from V and 0 bases from J, leaving 8 bases between. The TCR comes from a man aged 18-49 years with stage I lung adenocarcinoma. The chain uses TRBV6-4 and TRBJ1-1, with D uncertain. Sequenced here: peripheral blood, sampled before any cancer treatment. This CDR3 reads CASRAVVNTEAFF. CDR3 coding DNA: TGTGCCAGCAGGGCAGTGGTGAACACTGAAGCTTTCTTT.